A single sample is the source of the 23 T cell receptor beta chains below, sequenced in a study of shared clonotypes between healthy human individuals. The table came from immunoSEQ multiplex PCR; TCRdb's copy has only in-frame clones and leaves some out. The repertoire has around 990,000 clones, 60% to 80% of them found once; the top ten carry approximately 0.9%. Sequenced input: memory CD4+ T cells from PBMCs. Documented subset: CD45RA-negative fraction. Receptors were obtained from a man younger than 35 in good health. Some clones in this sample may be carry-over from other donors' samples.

CDR3 DNA: TGTGCCAGCAGCTTAACGGCTAGCGGGGCCAGCTCCTACGAGCAGTACTTC. It yields the protein CASSLTASGASSYEQYF. The chain couples TRBV13 to TRBJ2-7; 9 nucleotides line up with TRBD2. Germline V lookup: CDR1 PRHDT, CDR2 FYEKMQ (reference sequence). V shed 2 bases and J 0 bases; nucleotides not matched to a gene: 8. The CDR3 runs to 17 residues.

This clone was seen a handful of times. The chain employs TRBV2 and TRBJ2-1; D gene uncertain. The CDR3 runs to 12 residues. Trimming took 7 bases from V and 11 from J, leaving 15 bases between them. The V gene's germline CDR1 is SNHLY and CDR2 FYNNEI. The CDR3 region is CASNVDPRKQFF. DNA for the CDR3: TGTGCCAGCAACGTGGATCCACGGAAGCAGTTCTTC. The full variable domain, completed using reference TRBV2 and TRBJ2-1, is EPEVTQTPSHQVTQMGQEVILRCVPISNHLYFYWYRQILGQKVEFLVSFYNNEISEKSEIFDDQFSVERPDGSNFTLKIRSTKLEDSAMYFCASNVDPRKQFFGPGTRLTVL.

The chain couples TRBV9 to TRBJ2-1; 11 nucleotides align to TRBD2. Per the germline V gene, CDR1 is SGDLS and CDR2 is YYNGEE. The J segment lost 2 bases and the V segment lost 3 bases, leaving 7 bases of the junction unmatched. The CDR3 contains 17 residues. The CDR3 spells CASSGRLAGLTYNEQFF. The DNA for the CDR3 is TGTGCCAGCAGCGGCAGACTAGCGGGACTTACCTACAATGAGCAGTTCTTC.

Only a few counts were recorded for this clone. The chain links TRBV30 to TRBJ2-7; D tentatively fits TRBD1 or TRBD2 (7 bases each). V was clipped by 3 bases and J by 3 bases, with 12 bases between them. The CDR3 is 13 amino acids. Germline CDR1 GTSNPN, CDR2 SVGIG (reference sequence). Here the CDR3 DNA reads TGTGCCTGGAGCAGGGGGGGTCTCTACGAGCAGTACTTC. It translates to CAWSRGGLYEQYF.

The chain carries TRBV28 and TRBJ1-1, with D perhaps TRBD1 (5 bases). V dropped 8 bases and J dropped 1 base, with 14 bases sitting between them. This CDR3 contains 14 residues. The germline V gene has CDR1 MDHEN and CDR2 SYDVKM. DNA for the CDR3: TGTGCCAGCCCGGGACGGCCGGGGAACACTGAAGCTTTCTTT. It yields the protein CASPGRPGNTEAFF.

In DNA form, the CDR3 reads TGCGCCAGCAGCCCGCCGTGGGGGTCGGGCACTGAAGCTTTCTTT. This gives the protein CASSPPWGSGTEAFF. The chain links TRBV5-1 to TRBJ1-1; maybe TRBD1 (5 bases). The V end lost 4 bases, the J end lost 4 bases, and 17 bases lay between the germline ends. Germline V CDR1 and CDR2: SGHRS, YFSETQ. The CDR3 has 15 residues.

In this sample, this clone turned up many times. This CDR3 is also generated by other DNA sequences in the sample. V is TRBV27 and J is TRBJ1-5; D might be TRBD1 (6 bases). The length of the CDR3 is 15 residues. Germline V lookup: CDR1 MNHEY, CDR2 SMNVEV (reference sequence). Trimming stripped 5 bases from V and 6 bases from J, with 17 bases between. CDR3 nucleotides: TGTGCCAGCAGTAAAGGGGACATTGAGGGTCAGCCCCAGCATTTT. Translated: CASSKGDIEGQPQHF.

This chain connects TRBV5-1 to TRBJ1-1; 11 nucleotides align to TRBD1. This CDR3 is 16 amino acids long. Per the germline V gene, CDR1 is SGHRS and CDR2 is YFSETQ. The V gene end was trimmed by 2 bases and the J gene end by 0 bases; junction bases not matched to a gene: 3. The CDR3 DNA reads TGCGCCAGCAGCTTACGGACAGGGGGCTTGAACACTGAAGCTTTCTTT. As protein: CASSLRTGGLNTEAFF.

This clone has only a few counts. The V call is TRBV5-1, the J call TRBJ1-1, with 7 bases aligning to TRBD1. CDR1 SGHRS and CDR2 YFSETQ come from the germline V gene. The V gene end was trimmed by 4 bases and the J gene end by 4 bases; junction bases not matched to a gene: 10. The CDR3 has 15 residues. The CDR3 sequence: CASSTTTGFGTEAFF. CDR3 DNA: TGCGCCAGCAGCACCACGACAGGGTTTGGCACTGAAGCTTTCTTT.

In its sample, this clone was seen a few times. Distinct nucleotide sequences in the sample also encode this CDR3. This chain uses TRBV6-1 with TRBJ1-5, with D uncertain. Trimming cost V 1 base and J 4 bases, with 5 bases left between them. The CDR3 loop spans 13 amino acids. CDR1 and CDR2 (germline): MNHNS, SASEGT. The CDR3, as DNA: TGTGCCAGCAGTGAAGTTACTAATCAGCCCCAGCATTTT. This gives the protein CASSEVTNQPQHF.

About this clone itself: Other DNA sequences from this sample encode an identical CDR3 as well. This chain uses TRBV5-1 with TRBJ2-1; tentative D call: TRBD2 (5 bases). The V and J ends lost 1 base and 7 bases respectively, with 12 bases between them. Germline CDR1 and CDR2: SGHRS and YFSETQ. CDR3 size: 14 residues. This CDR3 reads CASSLWGPGNEQFF. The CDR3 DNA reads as TGCGCCAGCAGCTTGTGGGGTCCGGGAAATGAGCAGTTCTTC.

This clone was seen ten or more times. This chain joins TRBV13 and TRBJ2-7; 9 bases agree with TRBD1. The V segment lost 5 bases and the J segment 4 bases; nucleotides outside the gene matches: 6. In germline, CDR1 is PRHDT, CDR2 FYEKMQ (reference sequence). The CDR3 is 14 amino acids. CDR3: CASSITGTGYEQYF. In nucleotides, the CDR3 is TGTGCCAGCAGCATAACCGGGACAGGGTACGAGCAGTACTTC. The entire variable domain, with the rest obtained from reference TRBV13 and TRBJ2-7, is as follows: AAGVIQSPRHLIKEKRETATLKCYPIPRHDTVYWYQQGPGQDPQFLISFYEKMQSDKGSIPDRFSAQQFSDYHSELNMSSLELGDSALYFCASSITGTGYEQYFGPGTRLTVT.

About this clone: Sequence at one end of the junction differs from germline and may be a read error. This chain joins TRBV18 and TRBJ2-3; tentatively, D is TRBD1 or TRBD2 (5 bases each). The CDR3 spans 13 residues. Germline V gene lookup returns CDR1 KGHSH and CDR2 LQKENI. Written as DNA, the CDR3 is TGTGCCAGCTCTCCGGGGACGGGGACGGTTTGGAATTTT. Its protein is CASSPGTGTVWNF.

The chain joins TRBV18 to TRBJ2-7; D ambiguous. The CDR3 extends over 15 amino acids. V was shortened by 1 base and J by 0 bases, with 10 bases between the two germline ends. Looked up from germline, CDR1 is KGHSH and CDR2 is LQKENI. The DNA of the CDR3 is TGTGCCAGCTCACCACGTGAGACGGTCTCCTACGAGCAGTACTTC. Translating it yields CASSPRETVSYEQYF.

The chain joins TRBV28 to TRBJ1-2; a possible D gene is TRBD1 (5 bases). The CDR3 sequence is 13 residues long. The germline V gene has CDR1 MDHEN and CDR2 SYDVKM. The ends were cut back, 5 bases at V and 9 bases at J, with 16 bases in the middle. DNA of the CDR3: TGTGCCAGCAGTGCCCCGGGACGGTGGAGCTACACCTTC. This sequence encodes CASSAPGRWSYTF.

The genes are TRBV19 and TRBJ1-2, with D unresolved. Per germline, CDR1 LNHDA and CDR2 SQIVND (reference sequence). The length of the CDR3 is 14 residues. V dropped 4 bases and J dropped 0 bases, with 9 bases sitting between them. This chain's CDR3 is CASSTGRSNYGYTF. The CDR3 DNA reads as TGTGCCAGTAGTACAGGAAGATCTAACTATGGCTACACCTTC.

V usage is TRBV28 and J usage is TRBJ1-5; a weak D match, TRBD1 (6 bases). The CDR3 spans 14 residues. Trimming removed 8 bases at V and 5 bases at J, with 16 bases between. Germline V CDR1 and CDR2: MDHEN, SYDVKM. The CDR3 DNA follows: TGTGCCAGCTCGGGAGGGGGTCTCTATCAGCCCCAGCATTTT. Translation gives CASSGGGLYQPQHF.

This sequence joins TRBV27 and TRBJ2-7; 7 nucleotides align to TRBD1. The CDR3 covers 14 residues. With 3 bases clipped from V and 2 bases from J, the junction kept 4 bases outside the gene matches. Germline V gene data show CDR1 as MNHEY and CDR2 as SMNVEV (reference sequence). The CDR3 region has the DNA TGTGCCAGCAGTTTTATCCAGGGGGCCTACGAGCAGTACTTC. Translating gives CASSFIQGAYEQYF.

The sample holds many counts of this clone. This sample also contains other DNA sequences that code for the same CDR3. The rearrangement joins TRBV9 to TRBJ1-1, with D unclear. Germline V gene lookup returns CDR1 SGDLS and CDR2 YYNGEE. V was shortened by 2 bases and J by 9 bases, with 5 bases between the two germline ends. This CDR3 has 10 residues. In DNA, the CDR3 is TGTGCCAGCAGCGTCCGGAAAGCTTTCTTT. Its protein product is CASSVRKAFF.

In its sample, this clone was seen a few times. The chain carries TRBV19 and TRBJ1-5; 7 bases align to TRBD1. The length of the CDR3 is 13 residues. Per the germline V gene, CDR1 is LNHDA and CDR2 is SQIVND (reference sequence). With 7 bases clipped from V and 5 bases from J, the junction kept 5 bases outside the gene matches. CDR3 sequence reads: CASKGGGDQPQHF. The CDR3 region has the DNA TGTGCCAGTAAAGGAGGGGGCGATCAGCCCCAGCATTTT.

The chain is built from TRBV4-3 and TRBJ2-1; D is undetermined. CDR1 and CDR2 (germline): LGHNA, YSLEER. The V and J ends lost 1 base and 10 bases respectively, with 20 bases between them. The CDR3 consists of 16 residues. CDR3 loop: CASSQVGRRTPGEQFF. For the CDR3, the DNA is TGCGCCAGCAGCCAAGTGGGAAGACGGACCCCCGGGGAGCAGTTCTTC.

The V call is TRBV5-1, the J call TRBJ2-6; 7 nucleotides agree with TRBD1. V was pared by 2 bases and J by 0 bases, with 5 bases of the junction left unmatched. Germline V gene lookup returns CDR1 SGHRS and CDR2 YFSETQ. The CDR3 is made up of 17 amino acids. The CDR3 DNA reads TGCGCCAGCAGCTTCCGGACAGGCCTCTCTGGGGCCAACGTCCTGACTTTC. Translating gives CASSFRTGLSGANVLTF.

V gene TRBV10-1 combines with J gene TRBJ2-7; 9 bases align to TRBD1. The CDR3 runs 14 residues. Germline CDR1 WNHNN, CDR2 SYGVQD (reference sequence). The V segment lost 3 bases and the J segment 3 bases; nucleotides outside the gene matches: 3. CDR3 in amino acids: CASSDGTGIYEQYF. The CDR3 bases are TGCGCCAGCAGTGATGGGACAGGGATCTACGAGCAGTACTTC.